This T cell receptor (beta chain) was obtained from a study of cytomegalovirus exposure and HLA in healthy donors. Findings and limits, study-wide: The classifier was said to identify cytomegalovirus status with high specificity and sensitivity. A later analysis reported that several of the most significant clusters appeared to be linked to common viral pathogens, among them Epstein-Barr virus.

The J segment lost 4 bases and the V segment lost 3 bases, leaving 11 bases of the junction unmatched. The CDR3 runs 16 residues. The germline V gene encodes CDR1 SGHRS and CDR2 YFSETQ. The PCR ran on 60 Vbeta and 13 Jbeta primers. Per the original data handling: Later work found about 80 million unique TCR beta chains, with around 10 million shared. The method was immunoSEQ multiplex PCR; TCRdb's version includes in-frame clones alone and lacks a portion of them. That table gives V, J and clone size, and the DNA gave D and trimming. This sample carries roughly 120,000 clones, roughly 76% of them seen once, and the ten largest clones take approximately 13%. As concerns this clone: What it binds is unknown.

V usage is TRBV5-1 and J usage is TRBJ1-1, with 8 bases matching TRBD1. The sequence came from a woman aged 55-70 years in good health and CMV-seropositive. The sample comprised PBMCs. The CDR3 is CASSSMITGGSTEAFF. In DNA form, the CDR3 reads TGCGCCAGCAGCTCCATGATAACAGGGGGGAGCACTGAAGCTTTCTTT.